This T cell receptor (beta chain) emerged from a study of T-cell memory formation after mild COVID-19. Study at large: Largely, the TCR clusters proved donor specific.

Whole-study findings and limits: Researchers found some responding clones in pre-infection memory, a sign that cross-reactive memory joined. Shrinking CD4+ clones resided mostly in CM and EM, and CD8+ ones in EMRA. There was no confirmation that second-wave clones peaking on day 37 were SARS-CoV-2 specific.

The CDR3 is made up of 14 amino acids. J gave up 5 bases and V 3 bases, and 2 bases lay outside the gene matches. Per the germline V gene, CDR1 is SGHRS and CDR2 is YFSETQ. To note about this clonotype: Its antigen is as yet unknown.

TCRdb recomputed calls from the 5' RACE reads with MiXCR, one row per CDR3 protein. The sample comprises over 95,000 distinct CDR3 sequences, about a fifth of which are singletons, and approximately 40% rests with the top ten. The material sequenced was PBMCs or a T cell subset sorted from them (not recorded which). The gene calls are TRBV5-1 and TRBJ2-1; TRBD2 aligns across 10 bases. This clonotype was sampled from a man between 18 and 35 years old who had mild COVID-19 (a few samples of this study predate the infection). Cell type and time point are not known. DNA for the CDR3: TGCGCCAGCAGCTGGACTAGCGGTAACAATGAGCAGTTCTTC. This encodes CASSWTSGNNEQFF.